Shown below are 24 T cell receptor beta chains from a single sample sequenced in a study of blood T cell repertoires in COVID-19. Produced via immunoSEQ multiplex PCR; TCRdb's table is partial and in-frame only. The sample carries tens of thousands of clones, around 92% recorded once. Specimen: peripheral blood. All receptors derive from a man aged 45-60 years with COVID-19, enrolled during active disease.

The V call is TRBV12-5, the J call TRBJ1-2, with 7 bases fitting TRBD1. Germline V gives CDR1 LGHNT, CDR2 FRNRAP. The length of the CDR3 is 13 residues. J lost 5 bases, V lost 4 bases, and 4 bases had no gene match. The CDR3 is CASGSDREYGYTF. The CDR3 DNA follows: TGTGCTAGTGGTTCCGACAGGGAATATGGCTACACCTTC.

This CDR3 reads CASSFGLVGTNRNSPLHF. The DNA for the CDR3 is TGCGCCAGCAGCTTCGGCCTGGTGGGGACTAACAGAAATTCACCCCTCCACTTT. The V gene is TRBV5-1, the J gene TRBJ1-6, with a possible D match to TRBD1 (5 bases). The CDR3 consists of 18 residues. V lost 2 bases, J lost 7 bases, and 22 bases lay in between. Germline values: CDR1 SGHRS, CDR2 YFSETQ.

V usage is TRBV30 and J usage is TRBJ1-1, with a weak D call TRBD1 (6 bases). CDR3 length equals 13 residues. V was cut by 3 bases and J by 4 bases, with 12 bases left in between. Germline V lookup: CDR1 GTSNPN, CDR2 SVGIG (reference sequence). The chain's CDR3 is CAWSEQGFTEAFF. For the CDR3, the DNA is TGTGCCTGGAGCGAACAGGGTTTCACTGAAGCTTTCTTT. The full variable domain, completed using reference TRBV30 and TRBJ1-1, is SQTIHQWPATLVQPVGSPLSLECTVEGTSNPNLYWYRQAAGRGLQLLFYSVGIGQISSEVPQNLSASRPQDRQFILSSKKLLLSDSGFYLCAWSEQGFTEAFFGQGTRLTVV.

The chain is built from TRBV6-5 and TRBJ2-7; tentatively, D is TRBD1 (6 bases). The germline V and J ends were trimmed by 7 bases and 4 bases, with 11 bases remaining between them. CDR1 is MNHEY, CDR2 SVGAGI, per germline. The CDR3 is made up of 12 amino acids. The CDR3 sequence is CASNQGWYEQYF. In DNA, the CDR3 is TGTGCCAGCAACCAGGGGTGGTACGAGCAGTACTTC.

The rearrangement uses TRBV5-1 and TRBJ1-1; 8 positions agree with TRBD1. Germline CDR1 reads SGHRS; CDR2 reads YFSETQ. The V and J ends lost 4 bases and 6 bases, in that order; junction bases with no gene match: 2. The CDR3 totals 12 residues. This chain's CDR3 is CASSLTGAEAFF. The CDR3 bases are TGCGCCAGCAGCCTGACAGGGGCTGAAGCTTTCTTT.

The V and J genes are TRBV2 and TRBJ1-2; TRBD1 aligns across 11 bases. This CDR3 contains 15 residues. V shed 10 bases, J shed 0 bases, and the junction held 7 bases outside the gene matches. Looked up from germline, CDR1 is SNHLY and CDR2 is FYNNEI. In DNA form, the CDR3 reads TGTGCCAAGGGGGACAGGGGGACCACTAACTATGGCTACACCTTC. Protein: CAKGDRGTTNYGYTF.

This clone came up once. The V call is TRBV30, the J call TRBJ1-2, with 7 bases aligning to TRBD1. The CDR3 sequence is 14 residues long. Trimming took 5 bases from V and 4 from J; bases not matched to a gene: 10. From germline, CDR1 is GTSNPN and CDR2 SVGIG (reference sequence). In DNA, the CDR3 is TGTGCCTGGGACGAAGGGGGCATGGTCTATGGCTACACCTTC. It codes for CAWDEGGMVYGYTF.

This sequence joins TRBV2 and TRBJ1-1, with a tentative D call TRBD1 (5 bases). The CDR3 contains 13 residues. V lost 1 base, J lost 6 bases, and 9 bases lay in between. Germline CDR1 and CDR2: SNHLY and FYNNEI. The CDR3 DNA reads TGTGCCAGCAGTGAAGGGGGCTACGCTGAAGCTTTCTTT. Residues: CASSEGGYAEAFF.

This chain uses TRBV3-1 (or the pseudogene TRBV3-2) with TRBJ2-6, with a tentative D call TRBD1 (5 bases). There are 13 residues in the CDR3. CDR1 LGHDT and CDR2 YNNKEL come from the germline V gene (reference sequence). With 6 bases removed from V and 11 bases from J, the gap between germline ends came to 14 bases. The CDR3, as DNA: TGTGCCAGCAGGTTGACAGCTAGGGACGTCCTGACTTTC. Its protein is CASRLTARDVLTF.

With respect to this clone: Germline and junction disagree at one end, which may indicate a read error. This sequence joins TRBV12-3 or TRBV12-4 and TRBJ1-6, with D uncertain. The CDR3 spans 13 residues. CDR3 sequence (DNA): TGTGCCAGCAGTCTAGCGGGCCCGTCACCCCTCCACTTT. This encodes CASSLAGPSPLHF.

The J gene is TRBJ1-5, the V gene TRBV6-5; the D is unclear. Germline CDR1 MNHEY, CDR2 SVGAGI. The ends were cut back, 6 bases at V and 3 bases at J, with 12 bases in the middle. This CDR3 has 14 residues. The CDR3 loop is CASSPGQYNQPQHF. CDR3 in DNA: TGTGCCAGCAGCCCCGGTCAATACAATCAGCCCCAGCATTTT.

V usage is TRBV12-5 and J usage is TRBJ2-2; 8 bases match TRBD2. The junction had 7 bases not matched to a gene; V was cut back by 4 bases and J by 3 bases. The CDR3 runs to 16 residues. Germline V lookup: CDR1 LGHNT, CDR2 FRNRAP. CDR3 residues: CASGWTRGADTGELFF. CDR3 coding DNA: TGTGCTAGTGGTTGGACGCGGGGGGCGGACACCGGGGAGCTGTTTTTT.

V is TRBV7-3 and J is TRBJ2-2; 9 bases line up with TRBD2. V dropped 6 bases and J dropped 1; count of bases not matched to a gene: 9. CDR1 and CDR2 (germline): SGHTA, FQGTGA. This CDR3 is built from 17 residues. The CDR3 is CASSLPSGEMNTGELFF. In nucleotides, the CDR3 is TGTGCCAGCAGTCTGCCTAGCGGGGAGATGAACACCGGGGAGCTGTTTTTT.

This clone appeared a single time. This sequence joins TRBV6-5 and TRBJ2-2, with D possibly TRBD2 on 7 matching bases. V dropped 11 bases and J dropped 3 bases, with 16 bases sitting between them. Per germline, CDR1 MNHEY and CDR2 SVGAGI. This CDR3 is 14 amino acids long. The CDR3 here is CASRGGGYTGELFF. DNA of the CDR3: TGTGCCTCCCGAGGGGGGGGATACACCGGGGAGCTGTTTTTT.

This chain uses TRBV18 with TRBJ1-5; D may be TRBD1 (6 bases). V was cut by 5 bases and J by 3 bases, with 17 bases left in between. Germline V gives CDR1 KGHSH, CDR2 LQKENI. This CDR3 is 16 amino acids long. CDR3 loop: CASSGDGGRNNQPQHF. Written as DNA, the CDR3 is TGTGCCAGCTCAGGTGACGGGGGGCGGAACAATCAGCCCCAGCATTTT.

The chain joins TRBV7-9 to TRBJ2-5; 7 positions agree with TRBD2. After removal of 5 bases from V and 5 bases from J, the junction contained 8 bases not matched to a gene. The germline CDR1 and CDR2 sequences are SEHNR and FQNEAQ (reference sequence). This CDR3 has 14 amino acids. CDR3 nucleotide sequence: TGTGCCAGCAGCAACGGGGACTACCCGGAGACCCAGTACTTC. It is translated as CASSNGDYPETQYF.

The genes are TRBV7-2 and TRBJ2-2; D gene ambiguous. Germline V gene data show CDR1 as SGHTA and CDR2 as FQGNSA. Trimming removed 5 bases at V and 7 bases at J, with 8 bases between. The CDR3 extends over 12 amino acids. CDR3 in amino acids: CASSPQLGELFF. In nucleotides, the CDR3 is TGTGCCAGCAGCCCACAGCTCGGGGAGCTGTTTTTT.

This clone was counted a single time. The V gene is TRBV4-1, the J gene TRBJ1-1, with TRBD1 identical over 8 bases. The CDR3 is made up of 17 amino acids. Germline V lookup: CDR1 MGHRA, CDR2 YSYEKL. With 0 bases clipped from V and 5 bases from J, the junction kept 11 bases outside the gene matches. The CDR3 DNA is TGCGCCAGCAGCCAAGAAGGACAGGGTTGGGAAGGAACTGAAGCTTTCTTT. Residues: CASSQEGQGWEGTEAFF.

In this sample, this clone turned up a few times. CDR3 nucleotides: TGTGCCAGCATACCCGGGGGACAGTTTAATGAAAAACTGTTTTTT. Encoded protein: CASIPGGQFNEKLFF. This chain connects TRBV28 to TRBJ1-4, with TRBD1 identical over 7 bases. CDR3 size: 15 residues. With V trimmed by 7 bases and J by 4 bases, 9 bases remained unmatched. Germline assignment: CDR1 MDHEN and CDR2 SYDVKM.

This chain connects TRBV2 to TRBJ1-1, with 8 nucleotides matching TRBD1. The length of the CDR3 is 15 residues. Germline CDR1 and CDR2: SNHLY and FYNNEI. Trimming at V came to 5 bases and at J to 4 bases, leaving 9 bases not matched to a gene. The CDR3 here is CASSTRQGRATEAFF. In DNA form, the CDR3 reads TGTGCCAGCAGTACAAGACAGGGGAGGGCCACTGAAGCTTTCTTT.

The V and J genes are TRBV5-4 and TRBJ2-1; D not resolved. The ends were cut back, 0 bases at V and 7 bases at J, with 5 bases in the middle. Looked up from germline, CDR1 is SGHNT and CDR2 is YYREEE (reference sequence). This CDR3 comprises 12 residues. Written as DNA, the CDR3 is TGTGCCAGCAGCTTGGTACAGAATGAGCAGTTCTTC. Translated, it gives CASSLVQNEQFF.

This clone was counted only a few times. This chain uses TRBV18 with TRBJ2-7; D gene unclear. Germline values: CDR1 KGHSH, CDR2 LQKENI. The CDR3 loop spans 13 amino acids. Trimming took off 3 bases at V and 2 bases at J, with 8 bases between the two ends. The CDR3: CASSPVQAYEQYF. The CDR3 coding sequence is TGTGCCAGCTCACCGGTACAAGCCTACGAGCAGTACTTC.

The chain has TRBV7-8 and TRBJ1-6, with 9 bases matching TRBD1. The CDR3 sequence is 18 residues long. Germline V CDR1 and CDR2: SGHVS, FQNEAQ. The ends lost 3 bases at V and 5 bases at J; junction bases unmatched: 11. CDR3 coding DNA: TGTGCCAGCAGCTTGGGGACAGGGAGGTTTGGCAATAATTCACCCCTCCACTTT. Amino acids: CASSLGTGRFGNNSPLHF.

This clone was recorded once. V and J are TRBV4-1 and TRBJ2-3; 8 bases map to TRBD2. This CDR3 spans 16 amino acids. Germline loops: CDR1 MGHRA, CDR2 YSYEKL. Losses at the gene ends were 0 bases for V and 5 bases for J; bases not matched to a gene: 7. This chain's CDR3 is CASSQDPTGGQDTQYF. For the CDR3, the DNA is TGCGCCAGCAGCCAAGATCCGACGGGGGGGCAAGATACGCAGTATTTT.